These 11 T cell receptor beta chains were sequenced from one sample in a study of shared clonotypes between healthy human individuals. The repertoire was sequenced with immunoSEQ multiplex PCR; TCRdb's copy has only in-frame clones and lacks some. The sample contains fewer than 700,000 clones, 90% to 95% of which appear only once. Positively selected for CCR7, the CD45RO-negative cells used as naive CD8 cells excluded terminally differentiated effector memory CD45RA+ cells. Sequenced input: naive CD8+ T cells sorted from blood. The receptors stem from a woman in her 30s in good health.

The CDR3 sequence is CASSLALAGPTGEQYF. The CDR3, as DNA: TGTGCCAGCAGCTTAGCTCTAGCGGGACCAACCGGGGAGCAGTACTTC. The chain uses TRBV7-9 and TRBJ2-7, with 9 nucleotides matching TRBD2. The CDR3 consists of 16 residues. V lost 0 bases, J lost 7 bases, and 10 bases stayed unmatched. The germline V gene encodes CDR1 SEHNR and CDR2 FQNEAQ (reference sequence). The whole variable domain, remainder taken from reference TRBV7-9 and TRBJ2-7, is DTGVSQNPRHKITKRGQNVTFRCDPISEHNRLYWYRQTLGQGPEFLTYFQNEAQLEKSRLLSDRFSAERPKGSFSTLEIQRTEQGDSAMYLCASSLALAGPTGEQYFGPGTRLTVT.

For the CDR3, the DNA is TGTGCCAGCAGCCGACACCCTGGGGGGGAGACCCAGTACTTC. Its translation is CASSRHPGGETQYF. The rearrangement links TRBV21-1 to TRBJ2-5; TRBD2 is the table's D call and was not checked against the DNA. TRBV21-1 is noted as a pseudogene. The length of the CDR3 is 14 residues.

The rearrangement joins TRBV19 to TRBJ1-1; maybe TRBD1 (6 bases). The length of the CDR3 is 17 residues. Germline assignment: CDR1 LNHDA and CDR2 SQIVND (reference sequence). V was pared by 5 bases and J by 1 base, with 20 bases between. The CDR3: CASSPQGRGGSNTEAFF. The CDR3 bases are TGTGCCAGTAGTCCCCAGGGGCGCGGGGGATCGAACACTGAAGCTTTCTTT.

The chain uses TRBV5-4 and TRBJ2-3, with D perhaps matching TRBD1 or TRBD2 (5 bases each). The CDR3 is 15 amino acids. CDR1 is SGHNT, CDR2 YYREEE, per germline (reference sequence). The V end was cut by 2 bases, the J end by 6 bases, with 16 bases between. The CDR3, as DNA: TGTGCCAGCAGCTTCGTCGGGACCCCCTCGGATACGCAGTATTTT. This gives the protein CASSFVGTPSDTQYF.

This sequence joins TRBV6-5 and TRBJ1-4; 8 bases fit TRBD1. This CDR3 region has 14 residues. Germline V gene data show CDR1 as MNHEY and CDR2 as SVGAGI. V shed 6 bases and J 8 bases; nucleotides not matched to a gene: 8. The CDR3 nucleotides read TGTGCCAGCAGCCTATCCGGGACAGGAGAAAAACTGTTTTTT. Amino acid sequence: CASSLSGTGEKLFF.

This chain links TRBV2 with TRBJ2-7; 9 bases agree with TRBD2. With V trimmed by 8 bases and J by 2 bases, 10 bases remained unmatched. This CDR3 has 15 amino acids. CDR1 is SNHLY, CDR2 FYNNEI, per germline. In DNA form, the CDR3 reads TGTGCCAGCGCCGGAGGGGCGGGAGGGCCCTACGAGCAGTACTTC. It translates to CASAGGAGGPYEQYF.

The chain is built from TRBV28 and TRBJ2-7; the D is unclear. Germline V lookup: CDR1 MDHEN, CDR2 SYDVKM. V was cut by 6 bases and J by 7 bases, with 13 bases left in between. The CDR3 is made up of 12 amino acids. In nucleotides, the CDR3 is TGTGCCAGCAGGTTACTTGGTGGGGAGCAGTACTTC. Its protein product is CASRLLGGEQYF.

V gene TRBV6-5 combines with J gene TRBJ2-7; weak D call: TRBD2 (6 bases). Trimming removed 6 bases at V and 7 bases at J, with 16 bases between. From germline, CDR1 is MNHEY and CDR2 SVGAGI. The CDR3 covers 13 residues. The CDR3 is CASRGDLTGEQYF. The CDR3, as DNA: TGTGCCAGCAGAGGGGACTTGACGGGGGAGCAGTACTTC.

This chain links TRBV28 with TRBJ1-4; D ambiguous. Germline V gene lookup returns CDR1 MDHEN and CDR2 SYDVKM. This CDR3 has 15 residues. The ends were cut back, 6 bases at V and 2 bases at J, with 13 bases in the middle. CDR3 bases: TGTGCCAGCAGCCTCCTCGGTGGGACTAATGAAAAACTGTTTTTT. Translating it yields CASSLLGGTNEKLFF.

V gene TRBV2 combines with J gene TRBJ2-3; no reliable D call. V shed 8 bases and J shed 4 bases, with 16 bases lying between them. The CDR3 covers 14 residues. Germline values: CDR1 SNHLY, CDR2 FYNNEI. CDR3 bases: TGTGCCAGCCGTCTTAGCTGGAGTGCAGATACGCAGTATTTT. This encodes CASRLSWSADTQYF. The full variable domain, in which reference TRBV2 and TRBJ2-3 provide the parts outside the CDR3, is EPEVTQTPSHQVTQMGQEVILRCVPISNHLYFYWYRQILGQKVEFLVSFYNNEISEKSEIFDDQFSVERPDGSNFTLKIRSTKLEDSAMYFCASRLSWSADTQYFGPGTRLTVL.

This chain links TRBV28 with TRBJ1-1, with 12 nucleotides matching TRBD1. The CDR3 is 16 residues long. The trim removed 3 bases at V and 4 bases at J, leaving 6 bases unmatched. Germline lookup yields CDR1 MDHEN and CDR2 SYDVKM. Here the CDR3 DNA reads TGTGCCAGCAGTTTGGGACAGGGGGCCGGGAGCACTGAAGCTTTCTTT. This translates into CASSLGQGAGSTEAFF.